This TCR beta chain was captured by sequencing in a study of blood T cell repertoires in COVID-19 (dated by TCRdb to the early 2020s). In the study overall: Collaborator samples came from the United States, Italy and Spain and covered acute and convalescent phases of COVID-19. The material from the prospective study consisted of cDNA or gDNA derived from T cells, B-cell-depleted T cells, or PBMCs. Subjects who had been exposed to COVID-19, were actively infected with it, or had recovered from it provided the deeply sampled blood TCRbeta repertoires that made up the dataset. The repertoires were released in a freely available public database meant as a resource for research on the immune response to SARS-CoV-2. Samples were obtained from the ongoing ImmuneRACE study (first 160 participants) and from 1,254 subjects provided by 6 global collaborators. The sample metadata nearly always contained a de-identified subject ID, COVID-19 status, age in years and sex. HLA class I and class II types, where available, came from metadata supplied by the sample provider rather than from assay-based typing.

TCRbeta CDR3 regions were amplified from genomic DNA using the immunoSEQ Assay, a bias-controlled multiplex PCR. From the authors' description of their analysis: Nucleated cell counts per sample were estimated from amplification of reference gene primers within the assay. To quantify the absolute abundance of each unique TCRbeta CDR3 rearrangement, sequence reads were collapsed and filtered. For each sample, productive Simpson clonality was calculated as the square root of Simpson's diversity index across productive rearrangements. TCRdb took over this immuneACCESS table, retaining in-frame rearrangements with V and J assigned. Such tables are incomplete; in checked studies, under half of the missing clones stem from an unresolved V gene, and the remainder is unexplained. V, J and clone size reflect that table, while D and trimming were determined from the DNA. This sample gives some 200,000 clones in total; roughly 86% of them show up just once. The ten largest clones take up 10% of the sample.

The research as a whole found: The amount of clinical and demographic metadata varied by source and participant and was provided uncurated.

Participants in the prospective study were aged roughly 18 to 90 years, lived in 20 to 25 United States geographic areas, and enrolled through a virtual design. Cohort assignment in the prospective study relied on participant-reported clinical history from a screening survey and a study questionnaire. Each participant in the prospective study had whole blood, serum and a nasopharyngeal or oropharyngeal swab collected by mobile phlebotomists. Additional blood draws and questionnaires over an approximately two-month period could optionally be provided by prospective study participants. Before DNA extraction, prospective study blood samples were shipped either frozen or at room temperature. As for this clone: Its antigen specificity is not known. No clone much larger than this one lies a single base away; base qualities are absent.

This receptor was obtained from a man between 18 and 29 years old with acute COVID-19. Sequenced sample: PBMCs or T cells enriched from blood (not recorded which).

CDR3 region: CASSFSGPDNEQFF. The nucleotide sequence reads TGTGCCAGCAGCTTTAGCGGGCCTGATAATGAGCAGTTCTTC. The V gene is TRBV7-6 and the J gene is TRBJ2-1, with 7 bases in between that match TRBD2. CDR1 SGHVS and CDR2 FNYEAQ are derived from the germline V gene. Trimmed from V: 3 bases; trimmed from J: 7 bases; junction bases lacking a gene match: 6. From the cysteine through the phenylalanine, the CDR3 covers 14 amino acids. Kept here is only the CDR3 DNA, which spans 42 bases and is read in frame from base 1.